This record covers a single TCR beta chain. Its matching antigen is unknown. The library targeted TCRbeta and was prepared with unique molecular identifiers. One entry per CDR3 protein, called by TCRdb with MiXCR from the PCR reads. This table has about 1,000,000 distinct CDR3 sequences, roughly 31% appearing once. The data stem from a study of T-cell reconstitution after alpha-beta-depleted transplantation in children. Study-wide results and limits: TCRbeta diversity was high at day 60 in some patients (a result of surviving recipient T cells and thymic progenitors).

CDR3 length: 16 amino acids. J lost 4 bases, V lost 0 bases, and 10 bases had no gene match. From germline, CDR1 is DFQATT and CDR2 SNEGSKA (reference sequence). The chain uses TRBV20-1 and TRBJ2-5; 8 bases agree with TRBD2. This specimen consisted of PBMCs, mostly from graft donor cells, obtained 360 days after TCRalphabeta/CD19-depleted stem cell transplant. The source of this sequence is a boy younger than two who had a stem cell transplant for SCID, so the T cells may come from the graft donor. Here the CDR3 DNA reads TGCAGTGCTAGAGATCCACTAGCGGCCGTGGGAGAGACCCAGTACTTC. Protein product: CSARDPLAAVGETQYF.